This TCR beta chain appears in the sequencing data of a study of blood T cell repertoires in COVID-19. The CDR3 is 17 residues long. Germline V gene data show CDR1 as SGDLS and CDR2 as YYNGEE. Unmatched junction bases numbered 13, after V lost 0 bases and J lost 6 bases. Methods used by the authors: Scientists estimated how many nucleated cells there were by amplifying reference gene primers. Measured with immunoSEQ multiplex PCR; TCRdb has only the in-frame clones, and not every one. Clonal size and the V and J genes are those of that table, whereas D and trimming came from the DNA. Among under 300,000 clones, around 90% were seen once, and the ten largest hold 0.75% to 1%. The participants were between about 18 and 90 years old and came from under 25 US areas. Cohort allocation depended upon clinical history that participants reported.

This chain joins TRBV9 and TRBJ2-5, with 8 bases lining up with TRBD2. The receptor comes from a woman in her twenties or thirties who had recovered from COVID-19. Sequenced input: PBMCs or T cells enriched from blood (not recorded which). As DNA, the CDR3 is TGTGCCAGCAGCGTAGGTTTTTCCAGCGGGAGTAGGAAGACCCAGTACTTC. Protein sequence: CASSVGFSSGSRKTQYF.